This is a list of T cell receptor beta chains from one sample in a study of T cells in Graves' hyperthyroidism and ophthalmopathy. TCRdb re-called the multiplex PCR reads through MiXCR, storing one row per CDR3 protein. The data hold some 570,000 distinct CDR3 sequences, with 15% to 20% observed a single time. The sample comprised blood. The receptors come from a woman aged 18-29 years with Graves' ophthalmopathy. The CDR3 runs from the conserved cysteine through the conserved F or W. A D gene is named only where the DNA matches it firmly. Size is stated for part of the rows, as once, few or many counts, or as a class when the clone is expanded.

cdr3_aa,cdr3_nt,j_call,clone_size,d_call,v_call
CSARGVETGGVPLHF,TGCAGTGCTAGAGGTGTTGAGACAGGGGGCGTACCCCTCCACTTT,TRBJ1-6,.,TRBD1,TRBV20-1
CASTGERAGTDTQYF,TGTGCCAGCACTGGGGAAAGGGCGGGAACAGATACGCAGTATTTT,TRBJ2-3,many,.,TRBV2
CASSGGTGGRETQYF,TGTGCCAGCAGCGGCGGGACAGGGGGCCGGGAGACCCAGTACTTC,TRBJ2-5,many,TRBD1,TRBV7-9
CASSSHFSGETGELFF,TGTGCCAGCAGTTCCCATTTTAGCGGAGAGACCGGGGAGCTGTTTTTT,TRBJ2-2,many,.,TRBV28
CAISTGTSGDTQYF,TGTGCCATCAGTACCGGGACTAGCGGAGATACGCAGTATTTT,TRBJ2-3,many,TRBD2,TRBV10-3
CASSGLAGELPYEQYF,TGTGCCAGCAGTGGACTAGCGGGAGAACTGCCCTACGAGCAGTACTTC,TRBJ2-7,many,TRBD2,TRBV6-1
CASTGTGVYNEQFF,TGTGCCAGCACCGGGACAGGGGTCTACAATGAGCAGTTCTTC,TRBJ2-1,many,TRBD1,TRBV27
CASSVDRYSNQPQHF,TGTGCCAGTAGTGTCGACAGGTATAGCAATCAGCCCCAGCATTTT,TRBJ1-5,many,.,TRBV19
CASSPDRDRGLYEQYF,TGTGCCAGCAGCCCCGACCGGGACAGGGGGCTTTACGAGCAGTACTTC,TRBJ2-7,many,TRBD1,TRBV27
CAWSVGFGMNTEAFF,TGTGCCTGGAGTGTAGGGTTCGGTATGAACACTGAAGCTTTCTTT,TRBJ1-1,.,.,TRBV30
CASSQARDLNTEAFF,TGCGCCAGCAGCCAAGCCAGGGACTTGAACACTGAAGCTTTCTTT,TRBJ1-1,few,.,TRBV4-1
CASSPRAPYEQYF,TGCGCCAGCAGCCCCCGGGCTCCCTACGAGCAGTACTTC,TRBJ2-7,.,.,TRBV6-2/TRBV6-3
CASSPPGGANTGELFF,TGTGCCAGCAGTCCGCCTGGGGGCGCGAACACCGGGGAGCTGTTTTTT,TRBJ2-2,many,.,TRBV6-1
CASGTGETPLHF,TGTGCCAGCGGGACAGGGGAAACACCCCTCCACTTT,TRBJ1-6,many,TRBD1,TRBV2
CASRPDRASGRAGEGQFF,TGTGCCAGCAGACCAGACAGGGCTAGCGGGAGGGCCGGGGAGGGGCAGTTCTTC,TRBJ2-1,.,TRBD2,TRBV12-3/TRBV12-4
CAGSFYPGGTGDTGELFF,TGTGCCGGCAGTTTTTATCCGGGGGGGACAGGAGACACCGGGGAGCTGTTTTTT,TRBJ2-2,.,.,TRBV27
CAISEPLGQGNYGYTF,TGTGCCATCAGTGAGCCCCTAGGACAGGGGAACTATGGCTACACCTTC,TRBJ1-2,.,TRBD1,TRBV10-3
CASSLAGGISGNTIYF,TGTGCCAGCAGCTTAGCAGGGGGAATCTCTGGAAACACCATATATTTT,TRBJ1-3,.,TRBD1,TRBV11-2
CASSIRYYYNEQFF,TGTGCCAGTAGTATACGGTATTACTACAATGAGCAGTTCTTC,TRBJ2-1,.,.,TRBV19
CASSIRRSTEAFF,TGTGCCAGCAGCATTAGGAGGAGCACTGAAGCTTTCTTT,TRBJ1-1,few,.,TRBV14
CASSLGTLLRGNQPQHF,TGTGCCAGTAGTCTTGGGACCCTTCTAAGGGGCAATCAGCCCCAGCATTTT,TRBJ1-5,few,.,TRBV19
CASSEGDRRRTGELFF,TGTGCCAGCAGCGAGGGGGACAGGCGGCGAACCGGGGAGCTGTTTTTT,TRBJ2-2,.,TRBD1,TRBV9
CASSYRDTYTF,TGTGCCAGCAGTTACCGGGATACTTACACCTTC,TRBJ1-2,once,.,TRBV6-2/TRBV6-3
CAGSPTSSNEQFF,TGTGCCGGCTCCCCCACTAGTTCCAATGAGCAGTTCTTC,TRBJ2-1,.,.,TRBV28
CASRQGAEGYTF,TGTGCCTCGAGACAGGGGGCGGAGGGCTACACCTTC,TRBJ1-2,many,TRBD1,TRBV30
CASRTPGQGNTEAFF,TGTGCCAGTAGGACGCCGGGACAGGGCAACACTGAAGCTTTCTTT,TRBJ1-1,few,TRBD1,TRBV19
CASNGIREAFF,TGTGCCAGTAACGGGATAAGAGAAGCTTTCTTT,TRBJ1-1,.,.,TRBV19
CASSKPLTGRNEQFF,TGTGCCAGCAGCAAACCTCTGACAGGGCGTAATGAGCAGTTCTTC,TRBJ2-1,many,TRBD1,TRBV7-9
CASSVDPLGQITGELFF,TGTGCCAGCAGCGTAGACCCCCTGGGACAGATTACCGGGGAGCTGTTTTTT,TRBJ2-2,.,TRBD1,TRBV9
CASSCRKEAFF,TGTGCCAGCAGTTGCCGGAAAGAAGCTTTCTTT,TRBJ1-1,once,.,TRBV6-2/TRBV6-3
CASSHRDKSSYEQYF,TGTGCCAGCAGCCACCGGGACAAAAGCTCCTACGAGCAGTACTTC,TRBJ2-7,many,.,TRBV13
CASSLDGGSLNEQFF,TGTGCCAGCAGCTTAGATGGCGGGAGCCTCAATGAGCAGTTCTTC,TRBJ2-1,.,TRBD2,TRBV7-2
CATSLQGGKTYYEQYF,TGTGCCACTTCATTACAGGGAGGGAAGACTTACTACGAGCAGTACTTC,TRBJ2-7,few,.,TRBV5-5
CASSFPPPRDSYEQYF,TGTGCCAGCAGTTTTCCACCCCCCAGGGACTCCTACGAGCAGTACTTC,TRBJ2-7,few,.,TRBV6-2/TRBV6-3
CATSRVGQGDEKLFF,TGTGCCACCAGCAGAGTGGGACAGGGGGACGAAAAACTGTTTTTT,TRBJ1-4,many,TRBD1,TRBV15
CASRDGRHQPQHF,TGTGCCAGCAGGGATGGGAGACATCAGCCCCAGCATTTT,TRBJ1-5,many,.,TRBV12-3/TRBV12-4
CASSPSLVGGVLGHRSANATQYF,TGTGCCAGCAGCCCCAGTCTCGTGGGCGGGGTCCTGGGACACAGGTCGGCCAACGCGACCCAGTACTTC,TRBJ2-5,.,.,TRBV14
CASSSTRQGVREKLLF,TGTGCCAGCAGCTCGACTCGGCAGGGGGTTCGGGAAAAACTGCTTTTT,TRBJ1-4,.,TRBD1,TRBV5-5
CASSLFRTNEKLFF,TGTGCCAGCAGCTTATTCCGGACTAATGAAAAACTGTTTTTT,TRBJ1-4,many,.,TRBV7-2
CASSSRRQEETQYF,TGTGCCAGCAGTTCTAGACGACAGGAAGAGACCCAGTACTTC,TRBJ2-5,many,.,TRBV28
CASSLNIAGELFF,TGTGCCAGCAGCCTAAACATAGCCGGGGAGCTGTTTTTT,TRBJ2-2,.,.,TRBV11-2
CSAAPPDSRNEKLFF,TGCAGTGCTGCCCCCCCGGACAGCCGTAATGAAAAACTGTTTTTT,TRBJ1-4,few,.,TRBV20-1
CASSFSRHYNSPLHF,TGTGCCAGCAGCTTCTCCCGCCACTATAATTCACCCCTCCACTTT,TRBJ1-6,many,.,TRBV7-2
CASSYGLAGGTGELFF,TGTGCCAGCAGTTATGGACTAGCGGGGGGGACCGGGGAGCTGTTTTTT,TRBJ2-2,few,TRBD2,TRBV6-5
CASSLLQGWTEAFF,TGTGCCAGCAGTTTACTCCAGGGCTGGACTGAAGCTTTCTTT,TRBJ1-1,many,.,TRBV28
CASSYSSGNTIYF,TGTGCCAGCAGTTACTCCAGCGGAAACACCATATATTTT,TRBJ1-3,many,.,TRBV6-5
CASSREGSPLHF,TGTGCCAGCAGTCGGGAGGGTTCACCCCTCCACTTT,TRBJ1-6,.,.,TRBV28
CATSGTSGGFSSYNEQFF,TGTGCCACCAGTGGGACTAGCGGGGGGTTTAGCTCCTACAATGAGCAGTTCTTC,TRBJ2-1,many,TRBD2,TRBV24-1
CATSRGGGANVLTF,TGTGCCACCAGCAGAGGAGGAGGGGCCAACGTCCTGACTTTC,TRBJ2-6,.,.,TRBV15
CASSVGTGPYEQYF,TGCGCCAGCAGCGTCGGGACAGGGCCCTACGAGCAGTACTTC,TRBJ2-7,many,TRBD1,TRBV5-1
CASSEIQGGTDTQYF,TGTGCCAGCAGTGAAATACAGGGTGGCACAGATACGCAGTATTTT,TRBJ2-3,many,.,TRBV6-1
CASSLDAPTDTQYF,TGTGCCAGCAGCTTAGATGCGCCCACAGATACGCAGTATTTT,TRBJ2-3,.,.,TRBV11-3
CASSPAGANTEAFF,TGTGCCAGCAGTCCGGCCGGGGCGAACACTGAAGCTTTCTTT,TRBJ1-1,many,.,TRBV6-1
CAYFTRGRSPLHF,TGTGCCTACTTCACCAGGGGCCGTTCACCCCTCCACTTT,TRBJ1-6,many,.,TRBV19
CASSSQGFLNYGYTF,TGTGCCAGCAGCTCACAGGGGTTCCTAAACTATGGCTACACCTTC,TRBJ1-2,few,TRBD1,TRBV7-2
CASSIRGRYNEQFF,TGTGCCAGTAGTATCAGGGGCAGGTACAATGAGCAGTTCTTC,TRBJ2-1,.,.,TRBV19
CASSPHSGDAGELFF,TGTGCCAGTAGTCCCCATAGTGGAGACGCCGGGGAGCTGTTTTTT,TRBJ2-2,.,.,TRBV7-8
CASRKGTSGATDTQYF,TGTGCCAGCAGAAAGGGTACTAGCGGTGCCACAGATACGCAGTATTTT,TRBJ2-3,.,TRBD2,TRBV7-9
CASSYSRGAAINTEAFF,TGTGCCAGCAGTTACTCACGGGGGGCGGCGATTAACACTGAAGCTTTCTTT,TRBJ1-1,many,.,TRBV6-6
CASSPGLAGGRNEQYF,TGTGCCAGCAGCCCAGGACTAGCGGGAGGGCGCAACGAGCAGTACTTC,TRBJ2-7,many,TRBD2,TRBV12-3/TRBV12-4